The 10 T cell receptor beta chains reported below all come from one sample, sequenced in a study of OX40 agonist ivuxolimab in advanced cancers. Receptor libraries were prepared by the immunoSEQ multiplex PCR assay. TCRdb limited this immuneACCESS table to in-frame rearrangements with V and J called. A share of clones is missing; checked studies link under half to unresolved V genes, and the rest is unexplained. A total of 70,000 to 95,000 clones appear in this sample, about 85% of them only once. Clones ranked in the top ten supply approximately 1.2% of the sample. This sample comprised CD4+ or CD8+ T cells sorted from blood, obtained in a trial of the OX40 agonist ivuxolimab. Every receptor here comes from an adult with an advanced solid tumor such as melanoma, head and neck, liver or kidney cancer.

This sequence joins TRBV19 and TRBJ2-5, with 8 bases fitting TRBD1. Germline CDR1 is LNHDA and CDR2 is SQIVND (reference sequence). The CDR3 covers 17 residues. J lost 4 bases, V lost 0 bases, and 10 bases had no gene match. CDR3 amino acids: CASSIEAGGLALETQYF. DNA for the CDR3: TGTGCCAGTAGTATAGAGGCAGGGGGCTTAGCTTTAGAGACCCAGTACTTC.

V usage is TRBV29-1 and J usage is TRBJ2-2, with D maybe TRBD1 (5 bases). Germline CDR1 SQVTM, CDR2 ANQGSEA. The CDR3 consists of 13 residues. The V and J ends lost 3 bases and 1 base respectively, with 6 bases between them. CDR3 in amino acids: CSVDGQNTGELFF. Written as DNA, the CDR3 is TGCAGCGTTGATGGACAGAACACCGGGGAGCTGTTTTTT.

The chain couples TRBV9 to TRBJ1-1, with 10 bases matching TRBD1. Germline CDR1 and CDR2: SGDLS and YYNGEE. This CDR3 has 15 amino acids. Trimming took 3 bases from V and 6 from J; bases not matched to a gene: 8. The CDR3 bases are TGTGCCAGCAGCGGCGGGGACAGGGGACTCGCTGAAGCTTTCTTT. It translates to CASSGGDRGLAEAFF.

This clone was detected only a few times. CDR3 nucleotides: TGTGCCAGCAGGAGGAATGAGCAGTTCTTC. It specifies CASRRNEQFF. The chain joins TRBV2 to TRBJ2-1; the D is unclear. Germline-derived CDR1 and CDR2 are SNHLY and FYNNEI. V lost 6 bases, J lost 7 bases, and 4 bases lay in between. This CDR3 is 10 amino acids long. Looking up the rest from reference TRBV2 and TRBJ2-1 gives the full variable domain: EPEVTQTPSHQVTQMGQEVILRCVPISNHLYFYWYRQILGQKVEFLVSFYNNEISEKSEIFDDQFSVERPDGSNFTLKIRSTKLEDSAMYFCASRRNEQFFGPGTRLTVL.

V is TRBV30 and J is TRBJ1-1, with 10 positions matching TRBD1. The junction had 3 bases not matched to a gene; V was cut back by 4 bases and J by 4 bases. Germline V gene data show CDR1 as GTSNPN and CDR2 as SVGIG (reference sequence). CDR3 size: 13 residues. The CDR3 loop is CAWTGTGATEAFF. DNA for the CDR3: TGTGCCTGGACCGGGACAGGGGCCACTGAAGCTTTCTTT.

CDR3 sequence: CASGQGNYGYTF. The CDR3 DNA follows: TGTGCTAGCGGACAGGGAAACTATGGCTACACCTTC. The V and J genes are TRBV12-5 and TRBJ1-2, with TRBD1 identical over 8 bases. This CDR3 is built from 12 residues. The germline V gene encodes CDR1 LGHNT and CDR2 FRNRAP. The V and J ends lost 9 bases and 2 bases, in that order; junction bases with no gene match: 2.

This rearrangement joins TRBV29-1 to TRBJ2-6; possible D gene TRBD1, 5 bases. Germline V gene lookup returns CDR1 SQVTM and CDR2 ANQGSEA. The CDR3 is made up of 14 amino acids. V was clipped by 6 bases and J by 0 bases, with 9 bases between them. This CDR3 reads CSVDRSSGANVLTF. As DNA, the CDR3 is TGCAGCGTCGACAGAAGCTCTGGGGCCAACGTCCTGACTTTC.

The chain employs TRBV19 and TRBJ1-1, with a tentative D call TRBD1 (6 bases). There are 13 residues in the CDR3. Trimming pared 7 bases from V and 3 bases from J, leaving 12 bases between. From germline, CDR1 is LNHDA and CDR2 SQIVND (reference sequence). DNA of the CDR3: TGTGCCAGTAAAAAGGACAGAGACACTGAAGCTTTCTTT. It yields the protein CASKKDRDTEAFF.

The chain's CDR3 is CASSKKPQSLRGGGDYSNQPQHF. CDR3 sequence (DNA): TGTGCCAGCAGCAAAAAACCCCAGTCCCTCCGGGGGGGAGGGGATTATAGCAATCAGCCCCAGCATTTT. This chain links TRBV21-1 with TRBJ1-5. TRBV21-1 has pseudogene status. This CDR3 spans 23 amino acids.

The chain links TRBV19 to TRBJ1-2; unclear D gene. The CDR3 length is 13 residues. From germline, CDR1 is LNHDA and CDR2 SQIVND (reference sequence). V was cut by 7 bases and J by 4 bases, with 13 bases left in between. The CDR3 reads CASNRARGYGYTF. CDR3 in DNA: TGTGCCAGTAATAGGGCCCGGGGCTATGGCTACACCTTC. Full variable domain (rest looked up from reference TRBV19 and TRBJ1-2): DGGITQSPKYLFRKEGQNVTLSCEQNLNHDAMYWYRQDPGQGLRLIYYSQIVNDFQKGDIAEGYSVSREKKESFPLTVTSAQKNPTAFYLCASNRARGYGYTFGSGTRLTVV.